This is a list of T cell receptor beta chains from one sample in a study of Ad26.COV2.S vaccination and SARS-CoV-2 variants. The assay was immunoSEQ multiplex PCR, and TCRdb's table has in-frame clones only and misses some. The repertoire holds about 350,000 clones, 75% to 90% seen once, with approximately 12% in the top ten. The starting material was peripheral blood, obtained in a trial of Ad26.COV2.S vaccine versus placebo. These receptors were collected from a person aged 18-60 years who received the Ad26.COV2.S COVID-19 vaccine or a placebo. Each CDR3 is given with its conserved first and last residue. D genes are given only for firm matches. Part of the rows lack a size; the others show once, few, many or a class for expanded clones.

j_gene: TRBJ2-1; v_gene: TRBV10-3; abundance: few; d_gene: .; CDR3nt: TGTGCCATCAGTGTCGAGCTTAGCTCCTACAATGAGCAGTTCTTC; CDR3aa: CAISVELSSYNEQFF
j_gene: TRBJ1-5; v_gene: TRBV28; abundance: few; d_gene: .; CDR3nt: TGTGCCAGCAGTTTGCAGTCACAGCCCCAGCATTTT; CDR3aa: CASSLQSQPQHF
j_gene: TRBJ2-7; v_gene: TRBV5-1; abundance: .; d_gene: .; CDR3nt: TGCGCCAGCAGCTTGGCCGAGGCATCCAACGAGCAGTACTTC; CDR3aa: CASSLAEASNEQYF
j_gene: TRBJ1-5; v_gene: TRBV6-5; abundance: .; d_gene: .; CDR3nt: TGTGCCAGCAGTTACTCTTCGGATCAGCCCCAGCATTTT; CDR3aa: CASSYSSDQPQHF
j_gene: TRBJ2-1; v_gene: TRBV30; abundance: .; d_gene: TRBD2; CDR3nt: TGTGCCTGGAGTCGAGGGGCAGCGGGAGGGTACAATGAGCAGTTCTTC; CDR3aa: CAWSRGAAGGYNEQFF
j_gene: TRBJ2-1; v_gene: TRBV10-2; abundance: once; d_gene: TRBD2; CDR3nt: TGCGCCAGCAGCCTAGCGGGGGGGTGGAATGAGCAGTTCTTC; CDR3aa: CASSLAGGWNEQFF
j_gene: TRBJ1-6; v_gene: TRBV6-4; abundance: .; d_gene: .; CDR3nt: TGTGCCAGCCCGGGCAATAGCTCCTATAATTCACCCCTCCACTTT; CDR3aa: CASPGNSSYNSPLHF
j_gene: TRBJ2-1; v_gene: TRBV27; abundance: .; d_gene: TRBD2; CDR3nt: TGTGCCAGCAGTTTATCGCGACTAGCGGTTATTGAGCAGTTCTTC; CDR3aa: CASSLSRLAVIEQFF
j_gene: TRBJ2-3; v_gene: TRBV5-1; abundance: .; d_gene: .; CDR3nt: TGCGCCAGCAGTAAAGGTGGGGTGACTACGCAGTATTTT; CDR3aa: CASSKGGVTTQYF
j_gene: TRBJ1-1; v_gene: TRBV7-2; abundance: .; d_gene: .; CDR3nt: TGTGCCAGCAGCTTAGACCGACTGAACACTGAAGCTTTCTTT; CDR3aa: CASSLDRLNTEAFF
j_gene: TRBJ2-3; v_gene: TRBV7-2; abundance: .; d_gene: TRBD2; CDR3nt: TGTGCCAGCAGTCCTCAGACTAGCGACACAGATACGCAGTATTTT; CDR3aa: CASSPQTSDTDTQYF
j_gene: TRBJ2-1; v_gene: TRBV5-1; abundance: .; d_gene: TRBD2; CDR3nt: TGCGCCAGCAGCCCCTCGGGACTAGCGGGGGGCAATGAGCAGTTCTTC; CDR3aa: CASSPSGLAGGNEQFF
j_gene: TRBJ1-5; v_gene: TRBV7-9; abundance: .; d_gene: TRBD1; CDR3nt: TGTGCCAGCAGCGCTACGACAGGGAATAGCAATCAGCCCCAGCATTTT; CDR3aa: CASSATTGNSNQPQHF
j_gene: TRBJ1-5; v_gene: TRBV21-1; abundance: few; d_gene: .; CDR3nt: TGTGCCAGCAGCAAAGGCCCATGGTGGCTGTATAGCAATCAGCCCCAGCATTTT; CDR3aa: CASSKGPWWLYSNQPQHF
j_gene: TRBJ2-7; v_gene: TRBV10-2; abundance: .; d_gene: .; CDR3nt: TGCGCCAGCAGCACCGTGGGTGGCAGGTCCTACGAGCAGTACTTC; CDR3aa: CASSTVGGRSYEQYF
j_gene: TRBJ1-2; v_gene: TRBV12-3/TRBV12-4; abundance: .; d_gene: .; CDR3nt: TGTGCCAGCAGTTCCCAACAGGGCTATGGCTACACCTTC; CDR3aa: CASSSQQGYGYTF
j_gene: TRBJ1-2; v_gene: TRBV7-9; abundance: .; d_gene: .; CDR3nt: TGTGCCGGGGCAGGCGGTGAGCGTGGCTACACCTTC; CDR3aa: CAGAGGERGYTF
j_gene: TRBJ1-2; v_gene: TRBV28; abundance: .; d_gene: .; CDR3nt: TGTGCCAGCAGTACTGTGGGGAATCGGAACTATGGCTACACCTTC; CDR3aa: CASSTVGNRNYGYTF
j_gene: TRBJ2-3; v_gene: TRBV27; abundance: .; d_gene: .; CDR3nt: TGTGCCAGCATGCCCGAAAGCACAGATACGCAGTATTTT; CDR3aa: CASMPESTDTQYF
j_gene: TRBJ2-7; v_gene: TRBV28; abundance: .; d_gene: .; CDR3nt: TGTGCCAGCAGTCTACCCGCCGGGGACGAGCAGTACTTC; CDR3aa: CASSLPAGDEQYF
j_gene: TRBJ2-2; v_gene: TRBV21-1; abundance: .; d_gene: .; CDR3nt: TGTGCCAGCAGCACCGGGACAACGAACACCGGGGAGCTGTTTTTT; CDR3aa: CASSTGTTNTGELFF
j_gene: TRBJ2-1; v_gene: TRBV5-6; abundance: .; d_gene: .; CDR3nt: TGTGCCAGCAGCTTGGGACAAACCTACTACAATGAGCAGTTCTTC; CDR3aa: CASSLGQTYYNEQFF
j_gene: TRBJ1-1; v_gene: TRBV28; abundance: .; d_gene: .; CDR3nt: TGTGCCAGCAGCAAACAGGGTTCGATGGGTTTCTTT; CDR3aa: CASSKQGSMGFF
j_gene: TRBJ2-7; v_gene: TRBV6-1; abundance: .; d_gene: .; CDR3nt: TGTGCCAGCAGTGAAGCGGTCCCCTACGAGCAGTACTTC; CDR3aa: CASSEAVPYEQYF
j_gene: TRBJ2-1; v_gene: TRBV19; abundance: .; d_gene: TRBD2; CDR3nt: TGTGCCAGTAGTATAGTAGGTGCGGGGGAAGGCGGTGAGCAGTTCTTC; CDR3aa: CASSIVGAGEGGEQFF